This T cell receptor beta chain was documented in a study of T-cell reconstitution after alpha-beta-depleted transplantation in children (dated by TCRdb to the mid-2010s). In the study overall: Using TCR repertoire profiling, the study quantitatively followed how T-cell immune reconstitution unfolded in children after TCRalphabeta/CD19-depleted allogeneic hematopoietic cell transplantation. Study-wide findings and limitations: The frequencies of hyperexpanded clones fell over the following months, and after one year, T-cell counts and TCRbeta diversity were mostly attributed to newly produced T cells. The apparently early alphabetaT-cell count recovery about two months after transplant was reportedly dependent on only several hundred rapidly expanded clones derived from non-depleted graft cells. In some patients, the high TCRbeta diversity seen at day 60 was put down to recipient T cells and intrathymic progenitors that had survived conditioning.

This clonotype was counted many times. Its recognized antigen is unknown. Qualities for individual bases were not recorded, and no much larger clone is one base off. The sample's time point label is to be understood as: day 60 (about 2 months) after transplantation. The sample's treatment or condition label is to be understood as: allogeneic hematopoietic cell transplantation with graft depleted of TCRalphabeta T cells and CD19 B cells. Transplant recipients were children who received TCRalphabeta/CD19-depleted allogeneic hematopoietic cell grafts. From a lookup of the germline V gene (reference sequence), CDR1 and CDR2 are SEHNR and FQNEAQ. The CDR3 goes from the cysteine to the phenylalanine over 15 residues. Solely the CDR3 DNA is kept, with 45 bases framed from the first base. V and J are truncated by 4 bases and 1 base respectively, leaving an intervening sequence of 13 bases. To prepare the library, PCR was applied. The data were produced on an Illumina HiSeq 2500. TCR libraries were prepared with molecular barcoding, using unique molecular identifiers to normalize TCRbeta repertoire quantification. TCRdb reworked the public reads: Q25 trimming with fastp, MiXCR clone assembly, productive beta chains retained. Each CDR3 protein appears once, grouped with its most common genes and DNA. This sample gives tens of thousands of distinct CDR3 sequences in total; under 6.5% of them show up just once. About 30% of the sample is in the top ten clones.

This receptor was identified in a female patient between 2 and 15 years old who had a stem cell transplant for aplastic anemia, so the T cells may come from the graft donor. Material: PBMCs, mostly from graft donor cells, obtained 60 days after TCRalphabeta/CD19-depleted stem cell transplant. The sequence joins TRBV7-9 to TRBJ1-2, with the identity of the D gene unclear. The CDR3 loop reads CASSSWTGNNYGYTF. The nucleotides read TGTGCCAGCAGCTCCTGGACGGGCAATAACTATGGCTACACCTTC.